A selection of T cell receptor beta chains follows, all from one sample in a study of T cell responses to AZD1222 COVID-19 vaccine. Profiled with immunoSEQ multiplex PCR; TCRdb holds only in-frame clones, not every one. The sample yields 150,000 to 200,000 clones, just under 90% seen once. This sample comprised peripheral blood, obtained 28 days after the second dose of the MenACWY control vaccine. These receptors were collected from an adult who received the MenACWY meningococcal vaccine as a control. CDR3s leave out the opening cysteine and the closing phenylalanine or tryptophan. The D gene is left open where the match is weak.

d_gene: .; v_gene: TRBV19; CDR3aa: ASSPQGDGLYEQY
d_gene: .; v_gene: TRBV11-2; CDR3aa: ASSSSSTNEKLF
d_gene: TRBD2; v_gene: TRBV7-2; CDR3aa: ASSQTSGISYEQY
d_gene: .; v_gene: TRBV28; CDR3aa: ASSAVRMDQPQH
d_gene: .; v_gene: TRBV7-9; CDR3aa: ASSLGRGLSGANVLT
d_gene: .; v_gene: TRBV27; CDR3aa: ASSFSGESYEQY
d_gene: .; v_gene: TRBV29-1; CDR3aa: SVLRHTEAF
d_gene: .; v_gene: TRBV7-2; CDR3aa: ASSYQRDQPQH
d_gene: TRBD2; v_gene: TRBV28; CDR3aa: ASTGASGRQETQY
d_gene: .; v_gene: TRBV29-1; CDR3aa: SVDGSSGANVLT
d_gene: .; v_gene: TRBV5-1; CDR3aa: ASKLADISYNEQF
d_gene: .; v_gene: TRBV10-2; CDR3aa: ASNLHPQGRTEAF
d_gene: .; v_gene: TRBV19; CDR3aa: ASSGLLMNTEAF
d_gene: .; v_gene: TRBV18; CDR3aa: ASSPATLAVSSGANVLT
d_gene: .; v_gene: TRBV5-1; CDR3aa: ASSLAGSRNRNTGELF
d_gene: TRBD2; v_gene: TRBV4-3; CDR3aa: ASSQGSGSSYNEQF
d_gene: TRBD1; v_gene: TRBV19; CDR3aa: ASSTGTGVLNTGELF
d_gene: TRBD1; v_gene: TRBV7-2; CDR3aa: ASSPRDRGRADTQY
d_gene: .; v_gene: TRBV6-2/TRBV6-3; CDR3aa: ASSNLGTDTQY
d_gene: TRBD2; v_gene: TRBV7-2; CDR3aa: ASSFFGTSEQF
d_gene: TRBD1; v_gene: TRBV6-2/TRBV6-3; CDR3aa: ASSHRGFQPQH
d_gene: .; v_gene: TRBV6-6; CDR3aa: ASLRGLSSYNSPLH
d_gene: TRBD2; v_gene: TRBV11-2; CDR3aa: ASSLPRTSGRTNEQF
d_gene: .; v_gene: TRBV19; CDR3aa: ASMGQGAGSYEQY
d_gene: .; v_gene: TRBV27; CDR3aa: ASSGDGGTLSGNTIY
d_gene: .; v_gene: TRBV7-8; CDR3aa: ASSLQGKEETQY
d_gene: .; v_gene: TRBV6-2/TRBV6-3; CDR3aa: ASTPLWQDSYEQY
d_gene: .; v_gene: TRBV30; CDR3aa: AWSGVISYNSPLH
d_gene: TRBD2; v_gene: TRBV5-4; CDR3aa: ASTPRPAGGTDTQY
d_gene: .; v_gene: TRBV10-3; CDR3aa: AMGDGRGEY
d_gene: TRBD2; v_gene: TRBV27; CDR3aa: ASSFLAGLPYEQY